A single sample is the source of the 27 T cell receptor beta chains below, sequenced in a study of Ad26.COV2.S vaccination and SARS-CoV-2 variants. Data came from immunoSEQ multiplex PCR; TCRdb stores just in-frame clones and leaves some out. The sample carries 200,000 to 300,000 clones, over 75% recorded once. The treatment was: some 20 received Ad26.COV2.S at low or high dose, single or two shots; several received placebo; per-sample allocation not given. Repertoires come from day 63 after the first vaccine or placebo injection. This material consisted of peripheral blood, taken in a trial of Ad26.COV2.S vaccine versus placebo. The receptors derive from a person between 18 and 59 years old who received the Ad26.COV2.S COVID-19 vaccine or a placebo.

The chain's CDR3 is CASSQEGRGGRYEQYF. The CDR3 DNA is TGCGCCAGCAGCCAAGAGGGGCGGGGGGGCAGGTACGAGCAGTACTTC. V and J are TRBV4-3 and TRBJ2-7; 9 bases are shared with TRBD2. J lost 4 bases, V lost 0 bases, and 7 bases had no gene match. The CDR3 has 16 residues. The germline V gene encodes CDR1 LGHNA and CDR2 YSLEER.

The chain combines TRBV4-1 with TRBJ1-2; D might be TRBD1 (5 bases). In germline, CDR1 is MGHRA, CDR2 YSYEKL. The V and J ends lost 1 base and 4 bases respectively, with 13 bases between them. The CDR3 runs 15 residues. In nucleotides, the CDR3 is TGCGCCAGCAGCCAAGCCCCCGGGGGTGGCTATGGCTACACCTTC. Translated, it gives CASSQAPGGGYGYTF.

The chain combines TRBV28 with TRBJ1-2, with D maybe TRBD1 (5 bases). Germline loops: CDR1 MDHEN, CDR2 SYDVKM. V lost 4 bases, J lost 7 bases, and 16 bases lay in between. CDR3 length: 14 residues. CDR3 sequence reads: CASSWGEPLGGYTF. In DNA form, the CDR3 reads TGTGCCAGCAGTTGGGGCGAGCCTTTGGGTGGCTACACCTTC.

This chain uses TRBV4-2 with TRBJ2-5; D remains unclear. V was shortened by 1 base and J by 7 bases, with 10 bases between the two germline ends. The CDR3 loop spans 13 amino acids. Germline V gene data show CDR1 as LGHNA and CDR2 as YNFKEQ. The CDR3 DNA is TGTGCCAGCAGCCAAGCGGGCGGTTGGACCCAGTACTTC. Amino acids: CASSQAGGWTQYF.

The table lists this clone with a few counts. This chain connects TRBV6-2 or TRBV6-3 to TRBJ1-1, with 8 bases aligning to TRBD1. The CDR3 runs to 16 residues. V trimming: 2 bases; J trimming: 2 bases; junction bases outside the gene matches: 7. In germline, CDR1 is MNHEY, CDR2 SVGEGT. Here the CDR3 reads CASSYRQGTFNTEAFF. In DNA, the CDR3 is TGTGCCAGCAGTTACCGACAGGGGACATTTAACACTGAAGCTTTCTTT.

The rearrangement links TRBV28 to TRBJ2-7; TRBD1 aligns across 10 bases. Trimming cost V 7 bases and J 4 bases; bases outside gene matches: 7. The length of the CDR3 is 14 residues. Germline values: CDR1 MDHEN, CDR2 SYDVKM. DNA for the CDR3: TGTGCCAGCAACACACAGGACAGGGGGTACGAGCAGTACTTC. It specifies CASNTQDRGYEQYF.

This chain links TRBV5-1 with TRBJ2-1, with D possibly being TRBD2 (5 bases). V lost 0 bases, J lost 4 bases, and 5 bases lay in between. Germline CDR1 reads SGHRS; CDR2 reads YFSETQ. The CDR3 extends over 13 amino acids. In DNA form, the CDR3 reads TGCGCCAGCAGCTTGGGCGGGTACAATGAGCAGTTCTTC. The encoded protein is CASSLGGYNEQFF.

This clone was seen many times. The chain has TRBV6-4 and TRBJ2-1, with 9 bases lining up with TRBD2. The CDR3 contains 17 residues. V was clipped by 2 bases and J by 8 bases; unmatched bases: 13. The germline CDR1 and CDR2 sequences are MRHNA and SNTAGT. CDR3 nucleotides: TGTGCCAGCAGTGACGGGGCGGGAGGGTCGGCGGCGGATGAGCAGTTCTTC. Translation gives CASSDGAGGSAADEQFF.

The sample holds a few counts of this clone. The chain has TRBV28 and TRBJ2-1; the match to TRBD2 covers 11 bases. V was clipped by 4 bases and J by 2 bases; unmatched bases: 4. Per germline, CDR1 MDHEN and CDR2 SYDVKM. The CDR3 sequence is 16 residues long. This CDR3 is CASSSTSGAPYNEQFF. For the CDR3, the DNA is TGTGCCAGCAGTTCGACTAGCGGGGCCCCCTACAATGAGCAGTTCTTC.

This rearrangement joins TRBV7-6 to TRBJ2-3; 11 nucleotides match TRBD1. Germline CDR1 SGHVS, CDR2 FNYEAQ. The trim removed 2 bases at V and 4 bases at J, leaving 5 bases unmatched. The CDR3 contains 16 residues. CDR3 coding DNA: TGTGCCAGCAGCTTATGGGGACAGGGGGGCCCAGATACGCAGTATTTT. Its protein is CASSLWGQGGPDTQYF.

This clone appeared once. The chain joins TRBV4-1 to TRBJ1-1; D remains ambiguous. Trimming pared 1 base from V and 5 bases from J, leaving 23 bases between. This CDR3 region has 18 residues. Per the germline V gene, CDR1 is MGHRA and CDR2 is YSYEKL. The CDR3 region is CASSQAPGQVARRTEAFF. The CDR3 coding sequence is TGCGCCAGCAGCCAAGCCCCCGGGCAGGTAGCTAGAAGGACTGAAGCTTTCTTT.

This chain connects TRBV12-3 or TRBV12-4 to TRBJ1-2; no reliable D call. The V end lost 8 bases, the J end lost 6 bases, and 10 bases lay between the germline ends. The CDR3 is 11 amino acids. CDR3 sequence reads: CASLGLNGYTF. In DNA, the CDR3 is TGTGCCAGCTTAGGTCTTAATGGCTACACCTTC.

The genes are TRBV6-5 and TRBJ2-3; a possible D gene is TRBD1 (5 bases). The CDR3 spans 16 residues. Germline V gene sequence: CDR1 MNHEY, CDR2 SVGAGI. V gave up 2 bases and J gave up 0 bases, with 12 bases separating them. CDR3 sequence reads: CASSYGLGQSTDTQYF. The CDR3 DNA is TGTGCCAGCAGTTACGGTTTAGGACAAAGCACAGATACGCAGTATTTT.

The chain couples TRBV18 to TRBJ2-3; D assignment may be TRBD1 or TRBD2 (6 bases each). Germline assignment: CDR1 KGHSH and CDR2 LQKENI. CDR3 length equals 13 residues. V lost 6 bases and J lost 2, with 9 bases in between. The CDR3 region is CASSRDITDTQYF. Written as DNA, the CDR3 is TGTGCCAGCTCGCGGGACATCACAGATACGCAGTATTTT.

This clone has more than one count but fewer than ten. The rearrangement uses TRBV10-3 and TRBJ1-3, with unresolved D. V was cut by 10 bases and J by 2 bases, with 12 bases left in between. Germline CDR1 reads ENHRY; CDR2 reads SYGVKD. The CDR3 is 13 amino acids. The CDR3 DNA reads as TGTGCCACACTCAACATCCCTGGAAACACCATATATTTT. Protein product: CATLNIPGNTIYF.

The chain links TRBV7-9 to TRBJ2-1; maybe TRBD2 (5 bases). The CDR3 totals 14 residues. Trimming left V 0 bases short and J 8 bases short, with 11 bases between. The V gene's germline CDR1 is SEHNR and CDR2 FQNEAQ (reference sequence). The CDR3 spells CASSLAGDLDEQFF. The DNA of the CDR3 is TGTGCCAGCAGCTTAGCGGGAGACCTCGATGAGCAGTTCTTC.

The chain has TRBV4-3 and TRBJ2-4, with 7 bases that match TRBD1. After removal of 0 bases from V and 0 bases from J, the junction contained 5 bases not matched to a gene. The CDR3 has 17 amino acids. Germline V CDR1 and CDR2: LGHNA, YSLEER. CDR3 DNA sequence: TGCGCCAGCAGCCAAGACCGGACAGGAATAGCCAAAAACATTCAGTACTTC. This encodes CASSQDRTGIAKNIQYF.

The chain has TRBV20-1 and TRBJ2-7; the D is unclear. The germline gives CDR1 DFQATT, CDR2 SNEGSKA (reference sequence). V was shortened by 3 bases and J by 0 bases, with 18 bases between the two germline ends. The CDR3 runs to 16 residues. The CDR3 bases are TGCAGTGCTAGTATGTTCAAGGGCGCGACCTCCTACGAGCAGTACTTC. Translated: CSASMFKGATSYEQYF.

V is TRBV24-1 and J is TRBJ2-3; 11 nucleotides match TRBD2. V lost 0 bases and J lost 6; bases outside the gene matches: 4. Germline V gives CDR1 KGHDR, CDR2 SFDVKD. This CDR3 has 16 amino acids. CDR3 nucleotide sequence: TGTGCCACCAGTGATTTGGGTAGCGGGGGGGCCGATACGCAGTATTTT. This sequence encodes CATSDLGSGGADTQYF.

The J gene is TRBJ1-2, the V gene TRBV6-2 or TRBV6-3, with D tentatively TRBD1 (5 bases). Germline V gene lookup returns CDR1 MNHEY and CDR2 SVGEGT. This CDR3 comprises 13 residues. V lost 2 bases, J lost 12 bases, and 16 bases lay in between. The CDR3 sequence: CASSYDSPGRNTF. The DNA for the CDR3 is TGTGCCAGCAGTTACGACAGCCCAGGACGGAACACCTTC.

V is TRBV10-1 and J is TRBJ1-2, with D perhaps TRBD1 (6 bases). V lost 6 bases to trimming and J lost 6 bases, with 17 bases between them. Germline values: CDR1 WNHNN, CDR2 SYGVQD (reference sequence). This CDR3 comprises 14 residues. This chain's CDR3 is CASSDSWDMNGYTF. As DNA, the CDR3 is TGCGCCAGCAGCGATTCCTGGGACATGAATGGCTACACCTTC.

This rearrangement joins TRBV3-1 (or the pseudogene TRBV3-2) to TRBJ2-7; 9 bases are shared with TRBD2. Trimming took 1 base from V and 7 from J; bases not matched to a gene: 8. Germline CDR1 LGHDT, CDR2 YNNKEL (reference sequence). CDR3 size: 15 residues. The CDR3 here is CASSQGVAGDREQYF. The DNA for the CDR3 is TGTGCCAGCAGCCAAGGAGTAGCGGGAGATCGAGAGCAGTACTTC.

The chain joins TRBV10-2 to TRBJ2-5; the match to TRBD2 covers 14 bases. This CDR3 comprises 14 residues. Unmatched junction bases numbered 7, after V lost 10 bases and J lost 6 bases. Germline lookup yields CDR1 WSHSY and CDR2 SAAADI. Here the CDR3 DNA reads TGCGCCACTGGGACTAGCGGGAGATCTAAGACCCAGTACTTC. Its translation: CATGTSGRSKTQYF.

The chain couples TRBV28 to TRBJ1-2, with D perhaps matching TRBD1 (6 bases). CDR1 is MDHEN, CDR2 SYDVKM, per germline. The V end was cut by 6 bases, the J end by 1 base, with 15 bases between. The CDR3 is 15 residues long. CDR3 DNA sequence: TGTGCCAGCAGACTGGGACATCCCTTTAACTATGGCTACACCTTC. This translates into CASRLGHPFNYGYTF.

This clone was recorded only once. V is TRBV2 and J is TRBJ1-6; 7 bases fit TRBD1. The ends lost 7 bases at V and 3 bases at J; junction bases unmatched: 9. Germline V gene sequence: CDR1 SNHLY, CDR2 FYNNEI. This CDR3 is 16 amino acids long. The CDR3 here is CASNSGTALYNSPLHF. The CDR3 DNA is TGTGCCAGCAATTCCGGGACAGCCCTCTATAATTCACCCCTCCACTTT.

This clone showed up just once. The V gene is TRBV29-1, the J gene TRBJ1-2; 8 positions match TRBD1. V was clipped by 2 bases and J by 7 bases; unmatched bases: 3. CDR1 is SQVTM and CDR2 is ANQGSEA in the germline V gene. The CDR3 totals 12 residues. The DNA of the CDR3 is TGCAGCGTTGAACAGGGGGCTATTGGCTACACCTTC. It encodes CSVEQGAIGYTF. The variable domain in full, with the rest retrieved from reference TRBV29-1 and TRBJ1-2, is SAVISQKPSRDICQRGTSLTIQCQVDSQVTMMFWYRQQPGQSLTLIATANQGSEATYESGFVIDKFPISRPNLTFSTLTVSNMSPEDSSIYLCSVEQGAIGYTFGSGTRLTVV.

The rearrangement uses TRBV7-2 and TRBJ1-3, with D possibly TRBD1 on 6 matching bases. This CDR3 is 14 amino acids long. Germline CDR1 and CDR2: SGHTA and FQGNSA. The V end lost 5 bases, the J end lost 0 bases, and 8 bases lay between the germline ends. CDR3 residues: CASSPGDSGNTIYF. The CDR3, as DNA: TGTGCCAGCAGCCCAGGGGACTCTGGAAACACCATATATTTT.